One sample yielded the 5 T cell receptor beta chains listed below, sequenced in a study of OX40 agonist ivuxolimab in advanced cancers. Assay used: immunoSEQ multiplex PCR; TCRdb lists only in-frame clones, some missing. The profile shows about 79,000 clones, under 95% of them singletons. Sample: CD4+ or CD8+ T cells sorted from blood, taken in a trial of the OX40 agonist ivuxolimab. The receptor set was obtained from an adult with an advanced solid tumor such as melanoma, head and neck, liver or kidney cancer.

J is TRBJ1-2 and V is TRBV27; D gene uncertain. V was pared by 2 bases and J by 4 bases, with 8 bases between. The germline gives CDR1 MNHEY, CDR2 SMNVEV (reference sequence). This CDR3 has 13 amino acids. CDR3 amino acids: CASSLQGFYGYTF. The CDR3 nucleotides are TGTGCCAGCAGTTTACAAGGATTCTATGGCTACACCTTC.

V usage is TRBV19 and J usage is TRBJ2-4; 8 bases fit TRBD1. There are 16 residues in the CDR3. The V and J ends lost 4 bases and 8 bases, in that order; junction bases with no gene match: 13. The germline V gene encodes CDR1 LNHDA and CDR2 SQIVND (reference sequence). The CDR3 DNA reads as TGTGCCAGTAGTACAGAAACCGGGACAGGAAGGGACATTCAGTACTTC. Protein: CASSTETGTGRDIQYF.

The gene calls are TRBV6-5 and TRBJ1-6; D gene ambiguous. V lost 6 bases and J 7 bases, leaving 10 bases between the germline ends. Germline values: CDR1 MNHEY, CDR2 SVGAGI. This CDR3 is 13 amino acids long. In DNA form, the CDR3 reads TGTGCCAGCAGGGGATTGTTGAATTCACCCCTCCACTTT. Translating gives CASRGLLNSPLHF.

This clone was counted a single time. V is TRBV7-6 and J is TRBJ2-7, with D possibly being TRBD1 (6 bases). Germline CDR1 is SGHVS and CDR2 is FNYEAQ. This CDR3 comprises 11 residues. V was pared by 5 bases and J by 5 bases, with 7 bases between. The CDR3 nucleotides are TGTGCCAGCAGCCCAGGGGACGAGCAGTACTTC. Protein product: CASSPGDEQYF.

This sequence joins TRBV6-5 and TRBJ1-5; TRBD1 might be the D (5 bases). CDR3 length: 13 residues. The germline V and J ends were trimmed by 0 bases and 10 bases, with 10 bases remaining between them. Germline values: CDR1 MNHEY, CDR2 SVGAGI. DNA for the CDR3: TGTGCCAGCAGTTACTCCGAGGGGAGACCCCAGCATTTT. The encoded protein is CASSYSEGRPQHF.